This T cell receptor beta chain was captured in a study of cytomegalovirus exposure and HLA in healthy donors. Whole-study results and caveats: Reportedly, HLA-A and HLA-B alleles of most subjects were accurately predicted from TCR beta. In a later analysis, common viral pathogens appeared linked to several of the most significant clusters. A later analysis showed that HLA-associated TCR beta chains had undergone more clonal expansion than equally common others.

This clone was counted only a few times. Its specificity is not known. This CDR3 has 16 amino acids. The V segment lost 4 bases and the J segment 6 bases; nucleotides outside the gene matches: 13. Germline V gives CDR1 LNHDA, CDR2 SQIVND (reference sequence). A multiplex PCR was run with 60 Vbeta primers and 13 Jbeta primers. TCRdb keeps only in-frame clones here, not all; method: immunoSEQ multiplex PCR. The table includes some 150,000 clones, 75% to 85% detected once. This receptor was identified in a man over 45 in good health and CMV-seropositive. The source material was PBMCs. This chain links TRBV19 with TRBJ1-1; 8 bases match TRBD1. The CDR3 nucleotides read TGTGCCAGTAGTACCCGCGCTTCAGGGGGCGTACCTGAAGCTTTCTTT. Translation gives CASSTRASGGVPEAFF. The full variable domain, completed using reference TRBV19 and TRBJ1-1, is DGGITQSPKYLFRKEGQNVTLSCEQNLNHDAMYWYRQDPGQGLRLIYYSQIVNDFQKGDIAEGYSVSREKKESFPLTVTSAQKNPTAFYLCASSTRASGGVPEAFFGQGTRLTVV.